This T cell receptor beta chain was profiled in a study of OX40 agonist ivuxolimab in advanced cancers. Study results and limitations: Partial responders dosed at 0.1-3.0 mg/kg displayed clonal expansion ranking among the lowest. Researchers report that CD8+ T cells had, on average, more expanded clones than CD4+. Within 6 weeks, CD4+ and CD8+ blood T cells expanded clonally at 0.1 to 3.0 mg/kg.

V was trimmed by 0 bases and J by 4 bases, leaving 2 bases between them. Germline assignment: CDR1 SGHDT and CDR2 YYEEEE. The CDR3 covers 11 residues. As for this clone: Its antigen is still unknown.

Profiling relied on immunoSEQ multiplex PCR, and the TCRdb table lists in-frame clones only, not all of them. In the table there are about 32,000 clones, over 80% of which are singletons. The rearrangement links TRBV5-6 to TRBJ2-7; D not certain. The sequence came from an adult with an advanced solid tumor such as melanoma, head and neck, liver or kidney cancer. Sequencing was performed on CD4+ or CD8+ T cells sorted from blood, taken in a trial of the OX40 agonist ivuxolimab. The CDR3 DNA sequence: TGTGCCAGCAGCTTGGCATACGAGCAGTACTTC. This codes for CASSLAYEQYF.